This TCR beta chain was retrieved from a study of OX40 agonist ivuxolimab in advanced cancers. General observations from the study: At 0.1 to 3.0 mg/kg and by week 6, clonal expansion occurred in CD4+ and CD8+ blood T cells.

The V end was cut by 0 bases, the J end by 2 bases, with 4 bases between. This CDR3 comprises 13 residues. Per germline, CDR1 LNHNV and CDR2 YYDKDF (reference sequence). Comments on this clone: Its antigen is not identified.

Sequencing was performed with immunoSEQ multiplex PCR; in TCRdb, only in-frame clones are kept and a portion is missing. The sample shows about 69,000 clones, 85% to 90% of them seen only once. The sample consisted of CD4+ or CD8+ T cells sorted from blood, taken in a trial of the OX40 agonist ivuxolimab. This TCR came from an adult with an advanced solid tumor such as melanoma, head and neck, liver or kidney cancer. The chain has TRBV15 and TRBJ1-1, with D hard to call. CDR3 nucleotides: TGTGCCACCAGCAGAGAACGAAACACTGAAGCTTTCTTT. Its protein is CATSRERNTEAFF. Looking up the rest from reference TRBV15 and TRBJ1-1 gives the full variable domain: DAMVIQNPRYQVTQFGKPVTLSCSQTLNHNVMYWYQQKSSQAPKLLFHYYDKDFNNEADTPDNFQSRRPNTSFCFLDIRSPGLGDTAMYLCATSRERNTEAFFGQGTRLTVV.